Following are 9 T cell receptor beta chains from one sample sequenced in a study of beta chain features in type 1 diabetes. Which antigens these TCRs recognize remains unknown. General study points: Moderate but significant shortening of TCRB CDR3s was recorded in all four CD4+ subsets from Type 1 diabetes patients.

The isolated RNA, all of it, was reverse transcribed, so expressed TCRB transcripts were what got sequenced. Profiled with immunoSEQ multiplex PCR; TCRdb holds only in-frame clones, not every one. The repertoire holds 550,000 to 850,000 clones, with about an eighth as singletons. The source material was naive CD4+ T cells from blood. These receptors all come from a young man with type 1 diabetes.

This clone was counted only a few times. This chain connects TRBV7-9 to TRBJ2-5; D may correspond to TRBD1 or TRBD2 (6 bases each). Trimming stripped 3 bases from V and 4 bases from J, with 9 bases between. This CDR3 has 13 amino acids. CDR1 is SEHNR, CDR2 FQNEAQ, per germline (reference sequence). The CDR3 reads CASSFPGAETQYF. The CDR3 DNA sequence: TGTGCCAGCAGCTTTCCGGGGGCAGAGACCCAGTACTTC. The complete variable domain, with remaining parts taken from reference TRBV7-9 and TRBJ2-5, reads DTGVSQNPRHKITKRGQNVTFRCDPISEHNRLYWYRQTLGQGPEFLTYFQNEAQLEKSRLLSDRFSAERPKGSFSTLEIQRTEQGDSAMYLCASSFPGAETQYFGPGTRLLVL.

The chain employs TRBV30 and TRBJ2-3; 8 bases are a match to TRBD1. The germline gives CDR1 GTSNPN, CDR2 SVGIG (reference sequence). The ends lost 2 bases at V and 6 bases at J; junction bases unmatched: 13. CDR3 length: 16 amino acids. This chain's CDR3 is CAWSNRGRGLGDTQYF. The CDR3 region has the DNA TGTGCCTGGAGTAACCGGGGCAGGGGGCTCGGGGATACGCAGTATTTT.

This chain links TRBV20-1 with TRBJ1-5; D uncertain. Trimming shortened V by 6 bases and J by 7 bases, and 10 bases separated the two germline ends. The length of the CDR3 is 11 residues. Germline-derived CDR1 and CDR2 are DFQATT and SNEGSKA (reference sequence). CDR3 region: CSAAPNQPQHF. The CDR3 region has the DNA TGCAGTGCCGCCCCCAACCAGCCCCAGCATTTT.

The rearrangement links TRBV5-8 to TRBJ1-2; D possibly corresponds to TRBD1 (5 bases). The V end was cut by 3 bases, the J end by 1 base, with 13 bases between. The CDR3 totals 15 residues. Germline-derived CDR1 and CDR2 are SGHTS and YDEGEE. In nucleotides, the CDR3 is TGTGCCAGCAGCTCGGAGTTGGGGCTTAACTATGGCTACACCTTC. It translates to CASSSELGLNYGYTF.

The chain employs TRBV29-1 and TRBJ2-3, with 7 positions matching TRBD2. Germline assignment: CDR1 SQVTM and CDR2 ANQGSEA. V dropped 4 bases and J dropped 0; count of bases not matched to a gene: 7. The CDR3 is 15 residues long. The CDR3 is CSVGAARGSTDTQYF. In DNA, the CDR3 is TGCAGCGTTGGGGCTGCGCGGGGGAGCACAGATACGCAGTATTTT.

The rearrangement uses TRBV6-5 and TRBJ1-2; unclear D gene. The length of the CDR3 is 16 residues. Deletions cut 0 bases from V and 5 bases from J, with 16 bases between. The germline gives CDR1 MNHEY, CDR2 SVGAGI. CDR3 nucleotide sequence: TGTGCCAGCAGTTACTCGGTAGCTTACAACAAATATGGCTACACCTTC. It specifies CASSYSVAYNKYGYTF.

This clone has a handful of counts. The chain links TRBV19 to TRBJ1-1; D might be TRBD1 (6 bases). The length of the CDR3 is 13 residues. Germline-derived CDR1 and CDR2 are LNHDA and SQIVND (reference sequence). The V gene lost 6 bases and the J gene lost 0 bases, with 8 bases spanning the gap. The CDR3 loop reads CASSGTMNTEAFF. CDR3 sequence (DNA): TGTGCCAGTAGCGGGACAATGAACACTGAAGCTTTCTTT.

This clone was picked up a small number of times. V and J are TRBV27 and TRBJ1-1; a possible D gene is TRBD1 (5 bases). Trimming shortened V by 1 base and J by 4 bases, and 13 bases separated the two germline ends. The CDR3 sequence is 15 residues long. Germline V CDR1 and CDR2: MNHEY, SMNVEV (reference sequence). CDR3 sequence reads: CASSLFPYGATEAFF. The CDR3 DNA is TGTGCCAGCAGTTTATTTCCATATGGGGCCACTGAAGCTTTCTTT.

The chain is built from TRBV9 and TRBJ2-3, with D perhaps matching TRBD1 (6 bases). V lost 0 bases and J 2 bases, leaving 7 bases between the germline ends. The CDR3 consists of 14 residues. Germline CDR1 SGDLS, CDR2 YYNGEE. CDR3: CASSVGQATDTQYF. CDR3 in DNA: TGTGCCAGCAGCGTAGGACAGGCCACAGATACGCAGTATTTT.